The 29 T cell receptor beta chains below all came from one sample that was sequenced in a study of cytomegalovirus exposure and HLA in healthy donors. This PCR relied on a set of 60 Vbeta primers and 13 Jbeta primers. Profiled with immunoSEQ multiplex PCR; TCRdb holds only in-frame clones, not every one. In the table there are 65,000 to 95,000 clones, roughly 80% of which are singletons. Material: PBMCs. The receptor source for this set is a middle-aged man in good health and CMV-seronegative.

V is TRBV5-4 and J is TRBJ1-1; TRBD1 might be the D (5 bases). V was trimmed by 4 bases and J by 0 bases, leaving 10 bases between them. There are 14 residues in the CDR3. Germline CDR1 and CDR2: SGHNT and YYREEE (reference sequence). For the CDR3, the DNA is TGTGCCAGCAGCCTGGAGACAGTGAACACTGAAGCTTTCTTT. This gives the protein CASSLETVNTEAFF.

The V call is TRBV29-1, the J call TRBJ2-2; TRBD2 agrees at 9 bases. CDR1 SQVTM and CDR2 ANQGSEA come from the germline V gene. V shed 5 bases, J shed 4 bases, and the junction held 5 bases outside the gene matches. The CDR3 is 14 amino acids. The CDR3 loop reads CSVFSGGGTGELFF. The DNA for the CDR3 is TGCAGCGTTTTTAGCGGGGGTGGCACCGGGGAGCTGTTTTTT.

This clone has just one count. The gene calls are TRBV2 and TRBJ1-5, with 7 nucleotides matching TRBD1. CDR1 is SNHLY, CDR2 FYNNEI, per germline. The length of the CDR3 is 16 residues. Trimming cost V 5 bases and J 4 bases; bases outside gene matches: 11. The CDR3 spells CASSTQNRQGNQPQHF. The DNA for the CDR3 is TGTGCCAGCAGTACCCAAAATCGACAGGGTAATCAGCCCCAGCATTTT.

V and J are TRBV15 and TRBJ1-4, with 7 bases that match TRBD1. After removal of 3 bases from V and 4 bases from J, the junction contained 5 bases not matched to a gene. CDR3 length equals 15 residues. Looked up from germline, CDR1 is LNHNV and CDR2 is YYDKDF (reference sequence). The CDR3 here is CATSRRGQINEKLFF. As DNA, the CDR3 is TGTGCCACCAGCAGGAGGGGACAGATTAATGAAAAACTGTTTTTT.

The chain joins TRBV4-1 to TRBJ2-5; 13 nucleotides align to TRBD2. The CDR3 has 17 amino acids. Per the germline V gene, CDR1 is MGHRA and CDR2 is YSYEKL. Trimming took 2 bases from V and 0 from J; bases not matched to a gene: 3. DNA of the CDR3: TGCGCCAGCAGCCAAACCGGACTAGCGGGGGACCAAGAGACCCAGTACTTC. It is translated as CASSQTGLAGDQETQYF.

V and J are TRBV9 and TRBJ2-5; D is undetermined. The CDR3 contains 12 residues. V was clipped by 4 bases and J by 2 bases, with 6 bases between them. The germline V gene encodes CDR1 SGDLS and CDR2 YYNGEE. CDR3 sequence: CASSPNQETQYF. The CDR3 bases are TGTGCCAGCAGCCCAAATCAAGAGACCCAGTACTTC.

This clone was seen more than once but under ten times. V and J are TRBV5-1 and TRBJ2-5; 7 bases align to TRBD1. There are 15 residues in the CDR3. Germline lookup yields CDR1 SGHRS and CDR2 YFSETQ. J lost 7 bases, V lost 0 bases, and 9 bases had no gene match. The CDR3 loop is CASSLGVGTDPTQYF. The CDR3, as DNA: TGCGCCAGCAGCTTGGGAGTCGGGACAGATCCGACCCAGTACTTC.

Regarding this clone: The same CDR3 is also encoded by other DNA sequences in this sample. This chain connects TRBV7-3 to TRBJ2-1, with 9 bases that match TRBD2. Germline values: CDR1 SGHTA, CDR2 FQGTGA. This CDR3 is 15 amino acids long. The V segment lost 4 bases and the J segment 2 bases; nucleotides outside the gene matches: 3. Here the CDR3 DNA reads TGTGCCAGCAGCTGGAGCGGGGGGACCTACAATGAGCAGTTCTTC. Translation gives CASSWSGGTYNEQFF.

The chain couples TRBV19 to TRBJ1-1; the D gene is possibly TRBD1 (6 bases). The CDR3 is 13 amino acids. The V end was cut by 5 bases, the J end by 1 base, with 8 bases between. The V gene's germline CDR1 is LNHDA and CDR2 SQIVND (reference sequence). This chain's CDR3 is CASSGQWNTEAFF. CDR3 coding DNA: TGTGCCAGTAGTGGACAGTGGAACACTGAAGCTTTCTTT.

The gene calls are TRBV4-1 and TRBJ1-3, with a tentative D call TRBD1 (5 bases). There are 16 residues in the CDR3. CDR1 is MGHRA and CDR2 is YSYEKL in the germline V gene. V was clipped by 3 bases and J by 0 bases, with 12 bases between them. The CDR3 sequence is CASSQGGVRSGNTIYF. DNA for the CDR3: TGCGCCAGCAGCCAGGGGGGGGTTCGCTCTGGAAACACCATATATTTT.

The chain joins TRBV7-9 to TRBJ1-3; TRBD1 might be the D (5 bases). CDR3 size: 15 residues. Germline-derived CDR1 and CDR2 are SEHNR and FQNEAQ (reference sequence). Trimming removed 5 bases at V and 1 base at J, with 12 bases between. CDR3 sequence: CASSARALSGNTIYF. CDR3 bases: TGTGCCAGCAGCGCCAGGGCCTTATCTGGAAACACCATATATTTT.

The rearrangement joins TRBV5-6 to TRBJ1-2; TRBD1 is a possible D gene (6 bases). The CDR3 spans 15 residues. CDR1 and CDR2 (germline): SGHDT, YYEEEE. Trimming shortened V by 1 base and J by 4 bases, and 14 bases separated the two germline ends. The DNA for the CDR3 is TGTGCCAGCAGCTTGAACAGGGCGAAAGTCTATGGCTACACCTTC. It encodes CASSLNRAKVYGYTF.

The CDR3 loop is CASSADRLLHTDTQYF. CDR3 DNA sequence: TGTGCCAGCAGCGCCGACAGACTTCTCCACACAGATACGCAGTATTTT. The rearrangement uses TRBV5-6 and TRBJ2-3, with D possibly TRBD1 on 5 matching bases. CDR1 and CDR2 from the germline V gene are SGHDT and YYEEEE. V was shortened by 4 bases and J by 2 bases, with 17 bases between the two germline ends. The CDR3 contains 16 residues.

The J gene is TRBJ1-1, the V gene TRBV6-5; 9 bases are a match to TRBD1. V shed 2 bases and J 5 bases; nucleotides not matched to a gene: 9. The CDR3 is 16 amino acids. In germline, CDR1 is MNHEY, CDR2 SVGAGI. CDR3 nucleotides: TGTGCCAGCAGTTACCGAGGGACAGGGAGGGGAACTGAAGCTTTCTTT. It yields the protein CASSYRGTGRGTEAFF.

A single count supports this clone. In DNA form, the CDR3 reads TGTGCCAGCAGCTTGGGCGGAGTGCAGCCTGAGAAGACCCAGTACTTC. Translation gives CASSLGGVQPEKTQYF. V and J are TRBV5-4 and TRBJ2-5; D gene ambiguous. V was pared by 0 bases and J by 6 bases, with 18 bases between. Germline CDR1 SGHNT, CDR2 YYREEE (reference sequence). The CDR3 has 16 amino acids. Variable domain in full (rest from reference TRBV5-4 and TRBJ2-5): ETGVTQSPTHLIKTRGQQVTLRCSSQSGHNTVSWYQQALGQGPQFIFQYYREEENGRGNFPPRFSGLQFPNYSSELNVNALELDDSALYLCASSLGGVQPEKTQYFGPGTRLLVL.

The chain couples TRBV7-6 to TRBJ1-2; the match to TRBD1 covers 8 bases. With 5 bases clipped from V and 6 bases from J, the junction kept 5 bases outside the gene matches. The CDR3 sequence is 13 residues long. From germline, CDR1 is SGHVS and CDR2 FNYEAQ. CDR3 in DNA: TGTGCCAGCAGCCTGCAGGGACAGGATGGCTACACCTTC. Its protein product is CASSLQGQDGYTF. Complete variable domain (other parts from reference TRBV7-6 and TRBJ1-2): GAGVSQSPRYKVTKRGQDVALRCDPISGHVSLYWYRQALGQGPEFLTYFNYEAQQDKSGLPNDRFSAERPEGSISTLTIQRTEQRDSAMYRCASSLQGQDGYTFGSGTRLTVV.

The J gene is TRBJ2-5, the V gene TRBV15, with D tentatively TRBD2 (6 bases). This CDR3 contains 15 residues. Germline assignment: CDR1 LNHNV and CDR2 YYDKDF (reference sequence). The V end lost 3 bases, the J end lost 1 base, and 12 bases lay between the germline ends. The CDR3 DNA sequence: TGTGCCACCAGCAGGGGGAGGTGGAGCCAAGAGACCCAGTACTTC. It specifies CATSRGRWSQETQYF.

The chain joins TRBV7-2 to TRBJ2-3; D not resolved. The CDR3 spans 12 residues. Trimming removed 2 bases at V and 3 bases at J, with 3 bases between. Germline values: CDR1 SGHTA, CDR2 FQGNSA. The CDR3 sequence is CASSLQTDTQYF. The DNA of the CDR3 is TGTGCCAGCAGCTTACAAACAGATACGCAGTATTTT.

The rearrangement joins TRBV2 to TRBJ2-1; the D gene is possibly TRBD2 (6 bases). The CDR3 has 13 amino acids. V lost 2 bases and J lost 4, with 6 bases in between. Germline V lookup: CDR1 SNHLY, CDR2 FYNNEI. For the CDR3, the DNA is TGTGCCAGCAGTGAACGGGAGTACAATGAGCAGTTCTTC. This gives the protein CASSEREYNEQFF.

The CDR3 bases are TGTGCCAGTAGCCCCTGGGCGGGACTGGGGAGTGAGCAGCAGTACTTC. As protein: CASSPWAGLGSEQQYF. The chain joins TRBV19 to TRBJ2-7; tentative D call: TRBD2 (6 bases). This CDR3 region has 16 residues. Germline V gene sequence: CDR1 LNHDA, CDR2 SQIVND (reference sequence). V was pared by 6 bases and J by 8 bases, with 26 bases between.

This chain joins TRBV2 and TRBJ1-2, with D unclear. With 5 bases removed from V and 5 bases from J, the gap between germline ends came to 12 bases. The CDR3 loop spans 13 amino acids. CDR1 and CDR2 from the germline V gene are SNHLY and FYNNEI. The CDR3 nucleotides are TGTGCCAGCAGTCCCGGTGAAAGATATGGCTACACCTTC. It yields the protein CASSPGERYGYTF.

The gene calls are TRBV30 and TRBJ1-2; D possibly corresponds to TRBD1 (5 bases). The V end was cut by 0 bases, the J end by 4 bases, with 15 bases between. The CDR3 is made up of 15 amino acids. CDR1 GTSNPN and CDR2 SVGIG come from the germline V gene (reference sequence). CDR3 loop: CAWSVVGVATYGYTF. The CDR3, as DNA: TGTGCCTGGAGTGTGGTAGGGGTCGCAACCTATGGCTACACCTTC.

This sequence joins TRBV7-2 and TRBJ1-5, with 7 positions matching TRBD1. V shed 5 bases and J 1 base; nucleotides not matched to a gene: 8. This CDR3 comprises 16 residues. Germline V gives CDR1 SGHTA, CDR2 FQGNSA. The CDR3 nucleotides read TGTGCCAGCAGCATCCTCACAGGGGTGAGCAATCAGCCCCAGCATTTT. As protein: CASSILTGVSNQPQHF.

As concerns this clone: The same CDR3 arises from other DNA sequences in this sample as well. The chain carries TRBV6-1 and TRBJ1-4, with D possibly matching TRBD1 (5 bases). CDR1 is MNHNS and CDR2 is SASEGT in the germline V gene. The CDR3 extends over 14 amino acids. V lost 4 bases, J lost 5 bases, and 11 bases lay in between. Here the CDR3 DNA reads TGTGCCAGCAGTGGTCGACGGACAAATGAAAAACTGTTTTTT. Its translation is CASSGRRTNEKLFF.

This clone appeared once. The rearrangement joins TRBV6-5 to TRBJ1-2, with TRBD1 matching over 7 bases. The trim removed 7 bases at V and 7 bases at J, leaving 6 bases unmatched. The germline V gene encodes CDR1 MNHEY and CDR2 SVGAGI. This CDR3 is built from 12 residues. CDR3 bases: TGTGCCAGCACCTTCGACAGGGTTGGCTACACCTTC. It translates to CASTFDRVGYTF.

The chain carries TRBV5-6 and TRBJ1-1; TRBD1 aligns across 9 bases. The germline gives CDR1 SGHDT, CDR2 YYEEEE. The CDR3 is made up of 16 amino acids. With V trimmed by 3 bases and J by 4 bases, 10 bases remained unmatched. CDR3 bases: TGTGCCAGCAGCTGGGGACCGACAGGGGGTGGCACTGAAGCTTTCTTT. Its protein product is CASSWGPTGGGTEAFF.

The chain combines TRBV6-5 with TRBJ2-1, with D possibly being TRBD2 (6 bases). The CDR3 has 15 residues. Trimming took off 2 bases at V and 3 bases at J, with 11 bases between the two ends. Germline V gene lookup returns CDR1 MNHEY and CDR2 SVGAGI. The CDR3 is CASSYRRGYYNEQFF. In nucleotides, the CDR3 is TGTGCCAGCAGTTACCGGCGGGGATACTACAATGAGCAGTTCTTC.

Of note for this clone: Other DNA sequences in the sample encode the same CDR3. The chain has TRBV21-1 and TRBJ2-4; no DNA check was done on the table's D call, TRBD2. TRBV21-1 is given as a pseudogene. The CDR3 loop spans 13 amino acids. The CDR3 region has the DNA TGTGCCGGGGTAGCGGCCGCAAGAAACATTCAGTACTTC. This codes for CAGVAAARNIQYF.

The J gene is TRBJ1-4, the V gene TRBV5-1; D is possibly TRBD1 (6 bases). The CDR3 consists of 14 residues. Trimming took 2 bases from V and 7 from J, leaving 12 bases between them. Germline assignment: CDR1 SGHRS and CDR2 YFSETQ. Here the CDR3 reads CASSFQQGSEKLFF. CDR3 nucleotides: TGCGCCAGCAGCTTTCAACAGGGTAGTGAAAAACTGTTTTTT.